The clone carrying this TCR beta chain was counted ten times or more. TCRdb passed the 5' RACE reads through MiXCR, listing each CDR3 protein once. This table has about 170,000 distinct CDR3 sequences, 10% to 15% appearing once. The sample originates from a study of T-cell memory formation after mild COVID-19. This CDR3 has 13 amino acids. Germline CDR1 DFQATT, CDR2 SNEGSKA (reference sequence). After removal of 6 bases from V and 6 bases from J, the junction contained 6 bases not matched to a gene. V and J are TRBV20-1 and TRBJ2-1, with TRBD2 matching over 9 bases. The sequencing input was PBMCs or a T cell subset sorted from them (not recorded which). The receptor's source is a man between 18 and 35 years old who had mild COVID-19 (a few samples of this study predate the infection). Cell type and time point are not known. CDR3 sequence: CSAAGTSLNEQFF. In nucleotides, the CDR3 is TGCAGTGCAGCCGGGACTAGCCTCAATGAGCAGTTCTTC.